The clone carrying this TCR beta chain came up once. Its target is unknown. Repertoires were generated with immunoSEQ multiplex PCR, while TCRdb's copy carries only in-frame clones and drops some. Altogether tens of thousands of clones are present, approximately 80% being singletons, with the ten largest covering over 15%. The data are from a study of T cell responses to AZD1222 COVID-19 vaccine. Study-wide results and caveats: Baseline serostatus was positive in only a handful of AZD1222 recipients. Vaccine-associated CD4 TCRs spanned spike, dominant at 160-218 and 743-854.

The sequence was collected from an adult in good health. Specimen: peripheral blood, collected on day 0 of AZD1222 vaccination.

CDR3 residues: CAIRMGTGSYEQYF. The CDR3 DNA reads as TGTGCCATCAGGATGGGGACGGGTTCCTACGAGCAGTACTTC. The chain employs TRBV10-3 and TRBJ2-7; D tentatively fits TRBD1 or TRBD2 (5 bases each). This CDR3 is built from 14 residues. V dropped 6 bases and J dropped 1 base, with 13 bases sitting between them. Germline V lookup: CDR1 ENHRY, CDR2 SYGVKD.